The rows below give T cell receptor beta chains drawn from one sample of a study of control samples from healthy donors and cancer patients. TCRdb's table, derived via immunoSEQ multiplex PCR, lists solely in-frame clones and lacks some. The sample shows 70,000 or so clones, nearly 90% of them seen only once. Material for sequencing was PBMCs. The origin of the receptors is a man aged 60-69 years with lung cancer. CDR3s include the opening cysteine and the closing phenylalanine or tryptophan. Fields, in order: CDR3 DNA, CDR3 protein, V gene, D gene, J gene, clone size. D genes are given only for firm matches. Clone size, where shown, is once, few, many, or a class for clones that have expanded.

TGTGCCTGGAGTGTACGGACAGGGCATCAGCCCCAGCATTTT,CAWSVRTGHQPQHF,TRBV30,TRBD1,TRBJ1-5,.
TGCGCCAGCAGCCTCCCCGGGACTTACGAGCAGTACTTC,CASSLPGTYEQYF,TRBV5-1,.,TRBJ2-7,once
TGTGCCAGCAGCTTAGCAGTGGGGCTAAGCACAGATACGCAGTATTTT,CASSLAVGLSTDTQYF,TRBV7-8,.,TRBJ2-3,.
TGCGCCAGCAGCTTGGAGGTTCCGGGGACAGATACGCAGTATTTT,CASSLEVPGTDTQYF,TRBV5-1,.,TRBJ2-3,.
TGCGCCAGCAGCCCCACTAAGCCTTACACAGATACGCAGTATTTT,CASSPTKPYTDTQYF,TRBV5-1,.,TRBJ2-3,.
TGCGCCAGCAGCTCTAGCGGGGGGGCATATGAGCAGTTCTTC,CASSSSGGAYEQFF,TRBV10-2,TRBD2,TRBJ2-1,once
TGTGCCAGCAGCTTGGACGGTTACGAGCAGTACTTC,CASSLDGYEQYF,TRBV13,.,TRBJ2-7,.
TGTGCCAGCAGCCCACAGGGATTGGTCTACAATGAGCAGTTCTTC,CASSPQGLVYNEQFF,TRBV7-3,.,TRBJ2-1,.
TGTGCCACCCAGGGATTGGATACGCAGTATTTT,CATQGLDTQYF,TRBV24-1,.,TRBJ2-3,once
TGTGCCTGGAGGAAAAAGCCCTCCTCCTACAATGAGCAGTTCTTC,CAWRKKPSSYNEQFF,TRBV30,.,TRBJ2-1,.
TGTGCCAGCAGCTATGGACAGGGACGGGGTCAGTCCCAAGAGACCCAGTACTTC,CASSYGQGRGQSQETQYF,TRBV7-9,TRBD1,TRBJ2-5,few
TGTGCCAGTAGTGAATCAGGGGCTGGGGCCAACGTCCTGACTTTC,CASSESGAGANVLTF,TRBV19,.,TRBJ2-6,.
TGTGCCAGCCATTCCGGGGGACAGGGCGACACTGAAGCTTTCTTT,CASHSGGQGDTEAFF,TRBV6-5,TRBD1,TRBJ1-1,.
TGTGCCTGGAGTGGAGGAAACTATGGCTACACCTTC,CAWSGGNYGYTF,TRBV30,.,TRBJ1-2,.
TGTGCCTGGATAAGTCGCAATAGACTTCCTAATTCACCCCTCCACTTT,CAWISRNRLPNSPLHF,TRBV30,.,TRBJ1-6,.
TGCGCCAGCGGATCCACGGGGAACACTGAAGCTTTCTTT,CASGSTGNTEAFF,TRBV5-1,.,TRBJ1-1,.
TGTGCCAGCAGAACTCCTAGCACAGATACGCAGTATTTT,CASRTPSTDTQYF,TRBV6-6,.,TRBJ2-3,.
TGCGCCAGCAGCTCGGACATAAACACTGAAGCTTTCTTT,CASSSDINTEAFF,TRBV5-1,.,TRBJ1-1,.
TGCGCCAGCAGCCGAACCGGGACAGGGTCTAGCACAGATACGCAGTATTTT,CASSRTGTGSSTDTQYF,TRBV4-1,TRBD1,TRBJ2-3,.
TGTGCCAGCAGTTACTCCGTCCTACGGCCTGAAGCTTTCTTT,CASSYSVLRPEAFF,TRBV6-5,.,TRBJ1-1,.